Below, 24 T cell receptor beta chains from the same sample are listed, as sequenced in a study of graft-versus-host responses after intestinal transplantation. Sequenced by immunoSEQ multiplex PCR; TCRdb stores in-frame clones only, minus some. The repertoire holds 90,000 to 95,000 clones, with 90% to 95% as singletons. No cognate antigen is known for these TCRs. Sequencing used unstimulated CD8+ T cells sorted from spleen or lymph node cells, obtained before intestinal transplant. The receptor set was obtained from a human donor who received an intestinal transplant.

This chain uses TRBV13 with TRBJ1-1, with 8 nucleotides matching TRBD1. V shed 5 bases and J 6 bases; nucleotides not matched to a gene: 2. The germline CDR1 and CDR2 sequences are PRHDT and FYEKMQ (reference sequence). The CDR3 spans 12 residues. CDR3 protein: CASSQDRAEAFF. The CDR3 DNA sequence: TGTGCCAGCAGCCAGGACAGGGCTGAAGCTTTCTTT.

The chain links TRBV6-4 to TRBJ2-4, with 10 bases matching TRBD2. The trim removed 4 bases at V and 0 bases at J, leaving 6 bases unmatched. The length of the CDR3 is 17 residues. Germline V gene sequence: CDR1 MRHNA, CDR2 SNTAGT. As DNA, the CDR3 is TGTGCCAGCAGTGGGGAGCGGGAGGGTCTAGCCAAAAACATTCAGTACTTC. This sequence encodes CASSGEREGLAKNIQYF.

Remarks on this clone: Within the sample, other DNA sequences also encode this same CDR3. The V call is TRBV2, the J call TRBJ1-1, with a possible D match to TRBD1 (6 bases). The germline V and J ends were trimmed by 5 bases and 5 bases, with 9 bases remaining between them. Germline V CDR1 and CDR2: SNHLY, FYNNEI. The CDR3 runs to 12 residues. CDR3 nucleotide sequence: TGTGCCAGCAGTTACGGACAGACTGAAGCTTTCTTT. The encoded protein is CASSYGQTEAFF.

This chain uses TRBV10-2 with TRBJ2-3; a possible D gene is TRBD2 (6 bases). Germline values: CDR1 WSHSY, CDR2 SAAADI. This CDR3 region has 12 residues. The V and J ends lost 3 bases and 14 bases respectively, with 15 bases between them. CDR3 in DNA: TGCGCCAGCAGTGAAGGGCAGGGAGGATGGTATTTT. It encodes CASSEGQGGWYF.

The chain is built from TRBV5-6 and TRBJ2-7; D not certain. Germline V gives CDR1 SGHDT, CDR2 YYEEEE. The CDR3 covers 14 residues. Trimming left V 6 bases short and J 2 bases short, with 15 bases between. The CDR3 sequence is CASMSWSPPYEQYF. Here the CDR3 DNA reads TGTGCCAGCATGTCGTGGAGTCCCCCCTACGAGCAGTACTTC.

The sample holds one count of this clone. The chain joins TRBV7-8 to TRBJ1-5, with D perhaps TRBD1 (5 bases). This CDR3 has 14 residues. Germline assignment: CDR1 SGHVS and CDR2 FQNEAQ. V dropped 3 bases and J dropped 4 bases, with 10 bases sitting between them. CDR3 in amino acids: CASSLDPGNQPQHF. DNA for the CDR3: TGTGCCAGCAGCTTGGACCCAGGGAATCAGCCCCAGCATTTT.

The sample holds a few counts of this clone. This rearrangement joins TRBV7-3 to TRBJ2-5; D possibly corresponds to TRBD2 (7 bases). The germline CDR1 and CDR2 sequences are SGHTA and FQGTGA. This CDR3 is 15 amino acids long. V lost 5 bases and J lost 5, with 18 bases in between. The CDR3 sequence is CASSMTGGSGETQYF. CDR3 DNA: TGTGCCAGCAGCATGACGGGGGGCTCGGGGGAGACCCAGTACTTC.

Regarding this clone: One end of the junction fails to match germline, which may point to a read error. The chain carries TRBV19 and TRBJ1-2; D is unresolved. This CDR3 has 11 amino acids. The germline CDR1 and CDR2 sequences are LNHDA and SQIVND (reference sequence). DNA of the CDR3: TGTGCCAGTAGTATACCAGGCAACATCCTCTTC. It specifies CASSIPGNILF. Full variable domain (rest looked up from reference TRBV19 and TRBJ1-2): DGGITQSPKYLFRKEGQNVTLSCEQNLNHDAMYWYRQDPGQGLRLIYYSQIVNDFQKGDIAEGYSVSREKKESFPLTVTSAQKNPTAFYLCASSIPGNILFGSGTRLTVV.

The chain uses TRBV6-5 and TRBJ1-1, with 7 nucleotides matching TRBD1. V lost 7 bases to trimming and J lost 4 bases; unmatched junction nucleotides: 6. Germline lookup yields CDR1 MNHEY and CDR2 SVGAGI. The CDR3 covers 13 residues. The CDR3 DNA reads TGTGCCAGCATTCAAGGGGGCGGCACTGAAGCTTTCTTT. It specifies CASIQGGGTEAFF.

The rearrangement joins TRBV9 to TRBJ2-7; tentative D call: TRBD2 (6 bases). V was cut by 5 bases and J by 7 bases, with 10 bases left in between. The CDR3 sequence is 11 residues long. Germline V CDR1 and CDR2: SGDLS, YYNGEE. CDR3 bases: TGTGCCAGCAGATACCGGGAGGAGCAGTACTTC. This codes for CASRYREEQYF.

J is TRBJ2-1 and V is TRBV4-1; 7 bases agree with TRBD2. Germline lookup yields CDR1 MGHRA and CDR2 YSYEKL. J was trimmed by 7 bases and V by 4 bases; bases with no gene match: 10. The CDR3 sequence is 15 residues long. As DNA, the CDR3 is TGCGCCAGCAGCCCACTCCCGGGAGGATTTAATGAGCAGTTCTTC. This sequence encodes CASSPLPGGFNEQFF.

The chain uses TRBV29-1 and TRBJ1-1; TRBD1 might be the D (5 bases). This CDR3 is 10 amino acids long. V was cut by 5 bases and J by 8 bases, with 9 bases left in between. Looked up from germline, CDR1 is SQVTM and CDR2 is ANQGSEA. The CDR3 DNA reads TGCAGCGTTTTACAGGCGGAAGCTTTCTTT. Protein: CSVLQAEAFF. The whole variable domain, filled in from reference TRBV29-1 and TRBJ1-1, reads SAVISQKPSRDICQRGTSLTIQCQVDSQVTMMFWYRQQPGQSLTLIATANQGSEATYESGFVIDKFPISRPNLTFSTLTVSNMSPEDSSIYLCSVLQAEAFFGQGTRLTVV.

V usage is TRBV4-1 and J usage is TRBJ2-1; D is unresolved. Trimming removed 1 base from V and 4 bases from J, with 8 bases in between. Germline V gene sequence: CDR1 MGHRA, CDR2 YSYEKL. The CDR3 covers 14 residues. CDR3 region: CASSQVLDYNEQFF. CDR3 in DNA: TGCGCCAGCAGCCAAGTCCTAGATTACAATGAGCAGTTCTTC.

The V gene is TRBV27, the J gene TRBJ2-5, with 8 nucleotides matching TRBD2. The CDR3 is 17 amino acids. V lost 6 bases and J lost 5; bases outside the gene matches: 17. CDR1 is MNHEY, CDR2 SMNVEV, per germline (reference sequence). This CDR3 reads CASSEPGGTSSWETQYF. The CDR3 coding sequence is TGTGCCAGCAGCGAGCCTGGGGGGACTAGTAGTTGGGAGACCCAGTACTTC.

The chain carries TRBV6-5 and TRBJ2-5; a possible D gene is TRBD2 (6 bases). Germline CDR1 reads MNHEY; CDR2 reads SVGAGI. Deletions cut 8 bases from V and 0 bases from J, with 10 bases between. This CDR3 spans 13 amino acids. In DNA form, the CDR3 reads TGTGCCAGCCGAGCGGGTTACCAAGAGACCCAGTACTTC. It yields the protein CASRAGYQETQYF.

The chain links TRBV10-1 to TRBJ2-7; TRBD1 matches at 8 bases. Germline loops: CDR1 WNHNN, CDR2 SYGVQD (reference sequence). The junction had 2 bases not matched to a gene; V was cut back by 4 bases and J by 3 bases. The CDR3 is 13 residues long. The CDR3 DNA is TGCGCCAGCAGTGTGGGGACAGGCTACGAGCAGTACTTC. Its translation: CASSVGTGYEQYF.

The chain links TRBV5-1 to TRBJ2-7, with D possibly TRBD1 on 6 matching bases. The CDR3 length is 16 residues. Trimming shortened V by 4 bases and J by 2 bases, and 19 bases separated the two germline ends. The germline V gene has CDR1 SGHRS and CDR2 YFSETQ. CDR3: CASSPNRETGTYEQYF. In DNA, the CDR3 is TGCGCCAGCAGCCCCAACAGGGAGACGGGGACCTACGAGCAGTACTTC.

The V and J genes are TRBV7-7 and TRBJ2-7, with D hard to call. Germline V gene sequence: CDR1 SSHAT, CDR2 FNYEAQ (reference sequence). Between the trimmed V and J ends, which lost 5 bases and 5 bases, there was a span of 16 bases. This CDR3 has 14 amino acids. The CDR3 sequence is CASSPSRSSHEQYF. CDR3 nucleotides: TGTGCCAGCAGCCCTTCGCGCTCGTCGCACGAGCAGTACTTC. The variable domain in full, with the rest retrieved from reference TRBV7-7 and TRBJ2-7, is GAGVSQSPRYKVTKRGQDVTLRCDPISSHATLYWYQQALGQGPEFLTYFNYEAQPDKSGLPSDRFSAERPEGSISTLTIQRTEQRDSAMYRCASSPSRSSHEQYFGPGTRLTVT.

This clone was seen a single time. The J gene is TRBJ2-1, the V gene TRBV11-2; 8 bases align to TRBD2. Germline trimming cut 3 bases from V and 2 bases from J; bases unmatched to any gene: 6. Germline V lookup: CDR1 SGHAT, CDR2 FQNNGV. The CDR3 consists of 16 residues. The CDR3 loop is CASSFFIGGAYNEQFF. CDR3 nucleotide sequence: TGTGCCAGCAGCTTTTTCATCGGGGGGGCCTACAATGAGCAGTTCTTC.

The V and J genes are TRBV5-6 and TRBJ2-1, with 8 bases matching TRBD2. Germline trimming cut 4 bases from V and 2 bases from J; bases unmatched to any gene: 5. CDR1 is SGHDT and CDR2 is YYEEEE in the germline V gene. This CDR3 contains 15 residues. Here the CDR3 DNA reads TGTGCCAGCAGCGCAGCGGGAGCAACCTACAATGAGCAGTTCTTC. As protein: CASSAAGATYNEQFF.

The chain employs TRBV27 and TRBJ1-1, with D uncertain. The ends were cut back, 1 base at V and 0 bases at J, with 9 bases in the middle. Germline V gene sequence: CDR1 MNHEY, CDR2 SMNVEV (reference sequence). This CDR3 region has 15 residues. In nucleotides, the CDR3 is TGTGCCAGCAGTTTATTCGAGGGATTGAACACTGAAGCTTTCTTT. Its translation: CASSLFEGLNTEAFF.

V gene TRBV6-6 combines with J gene TRBJ1-1; D gene unclear. The V end was cut by 7 bases, the J end by 4 bases, with 4 bases between. Germline values: CDR1 MNHNY, CDR2 SVGAGI (reference sequence). The CDR3 contains 10 residues. CDR3 sequence reads: CASISTEAFF. DNA for the CDR3: TGTGCCAGCATCTCCACTGAAGCTTTCTTT.

The chain links TRBV9 to TRBJ2-1; 11 bases are shared with TRBD2. Germline V lookup: CDR1 SGDLS, CDR2 YYNGEE. This CDR3 is 16 amino acids long. With 0 bases clipped from V and 5 bases from J, the junction kept 4 bases outside the gene matches. The DNA for the CDR3 is TGTGCCAGCAGCGTAGTAGCGGGGGGGCCGGACAATGAGCAGTTCTTC. Its translation: CASSVVAGGPDNEQFF.

As DNA, the CDR3 is TGCGCCAGCAGCGGAGACAGGGTTGAGACCCAGTACTTC. Translated, it gives CASSGDRVETQYF. The rearrangement joins TRBV5-1 to TRBJ2-5; the match to TRBD1 covers 7 bases. Germline V gene data show CDR1 as SGHRS and CDR2 as YFSETQ. With 4 bases clipped from V and 5 bases from J, the junction kept 5 bases outside the gene matches. This CDR3 has 13 residues.